This TCR beta chain came from a study of blood T cells in healthy people across ages. Primed by a sample-barcoded 5' primer and a J-beta primer mix, a second PCR proceeded for 7 to 11 cycles. TCRdb re-called the 5' RACE reads through MiXCR, storing one row per CDR3 protein. The data contain 730,000 or so distinct CDR3 sequences, approximately 39% of them singletons. Per sample, extraction of total RNA gave at least 5.5 micrograms in every case. Turning to this clonotype: Its antigen is unknown.

Trimming stripped 3 bases from V and 4 bases from J, with 13 bases between. Germline CDR1 and CDR2: SNHLY and FYNNEI. This CDR3 contains 16 residues. Broader study findings: TCR beta diversity, measured per million T cells, fell in a roughly linear way with age. Unsorted PBMC material precluded a definitive naive versus antigen-experienced comparison.

V gene TRBV2 combines with J gene TRBJ1-6, with unresolved D. The source material was blood. This receptor was taken from a woman in her fifties or sixties in good health. The CDR3 DNA follows: TGTGCCAGCAGTGATAAAGCCACGGGATATAATTCACCCCTCCACTTT. This translates into CASSDKATGYNSPLHF.